This T cell receptor beta chain came from a study of response to subunit inactivated influenza vaccine (dated by TCRdb to the late 2010s). Study-wide context: To follow how T cells responded to a trivalent subunit inactivated influenza vaccine, the researchers relied on deep quantitative profiling of the T cell receptor repertoire. The research as a whole found: According to the authors, only a limited number of new T cells may be recruited by each seasonal influenza vaccination.

The CDR3 holds 15 amino acids from the cysteine to the phenylalanine. CDR3 DNA is the only sequence kept; it has 45 bases, read in frame from the first base. CDR1 and CDR2 are drawn from the germline V gene: MGHRA, YSYEKL. V loses 4 bases at its end and J loses 4 bases; junction bases beyond the gene matches: 10. Library preparation employed RT-PCR. Sequencing took place on an Illumina HiSeq 2500. TCRdb ran its own pipeline on the public reads, namely fastp trimming at Q25 and MiXCR clone calling, and kept in-frame beta chains. Entries that share a CDR3 protein sequence are merged under the most common genes and DNA. Across this sample there are 610,000 or so distinct CDR3 sequences, with around 15% seen only once. Together, the top ten hold roughly 10% of the sample. Notes on this clonotype: Its antigen is unknown. A read error is possible here, since a much larger clone lies one base away.

The sequence links TRBV4-1 to TRBJ2-7, with 7 middle bases fitting TRBD1. This TCR came from a man over 45 who received an inactivated influenza vaccine. Donor details come from another sample of the same person, matched by shared clones. Sequenced material: PBMCs from blood, taken about 11 days after vaccination. The encoded CDR3 is CASSLRQGGKYEQYF. The DNA reads as follows: TGCGCCAGCAGCCTCCGACAGGGTGGCAAATACGAGCAGTACTTC.